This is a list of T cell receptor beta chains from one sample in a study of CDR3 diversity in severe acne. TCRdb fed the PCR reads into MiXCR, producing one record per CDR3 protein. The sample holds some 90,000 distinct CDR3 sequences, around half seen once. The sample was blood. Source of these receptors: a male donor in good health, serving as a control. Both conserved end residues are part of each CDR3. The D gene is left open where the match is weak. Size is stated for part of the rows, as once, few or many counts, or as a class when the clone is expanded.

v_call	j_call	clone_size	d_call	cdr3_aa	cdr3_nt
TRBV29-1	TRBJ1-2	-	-	CSVATGNYGYTF	TGCAGCGTCGCGACAGGAAACTATGGCTACACCTTC
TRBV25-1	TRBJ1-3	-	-	CASSWSHSGNTIYF	TGTGCCAGCAGTTGGAGCCACTCTGGAAACACCATATATTTT
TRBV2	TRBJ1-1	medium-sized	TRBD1	CASSEQTGATNTEAFF	TGTGCCAGCAGTGAACAGACAGGGGCTACGAACACTGAAGCTTTCTTT
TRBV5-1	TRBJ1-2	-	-	CASSLEAVGTYGYTF	TGCGCCAGCAGCTTGGAGGCGGTCGGAACATATGGCTACACCTTC
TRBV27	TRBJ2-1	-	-	CASAHARGPISYNEQFF	TGTGCCAGCGCCCATGCACGTGGTCCTATCTCCTACAATGAGCAGTTCTTC
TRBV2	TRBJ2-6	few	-	CASSGGKNSGANVLTF	TGTGCCAGCAGTGGAGGGAAAAACTCTGGGGCCAACGTCCTGACTTTC
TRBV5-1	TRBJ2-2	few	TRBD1	CASSQTGGVSTGELFF	TGCGCCAGCAGCCAGACAGGGGGGGTGAGCACCGGGGAGCTGTTTTTT
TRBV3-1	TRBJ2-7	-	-	CASSRIEDEQYF	TGTGCCAGCAGCCGAATTGAGGACGAGCAGTACTTC
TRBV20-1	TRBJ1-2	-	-	CSAADHKEYGYTF	TGCAGTGCTGCGGATCATAAAGAATATGGCTACACCTTC
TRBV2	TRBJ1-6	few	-	CARSAGNNSPLHF	TGTGCCCGCAGCGCTGGTAATAATTCACCCCTCCACTTT
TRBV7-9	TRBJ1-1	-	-	CASSPLSAGTEAFF	TGTGCCAGCAGCCCCTTGAGTGCAGGGACTGAAGCTTTCTTT
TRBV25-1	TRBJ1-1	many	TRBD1	CASRGQGGDTEAFF	TGTGCCAGCAGGGGACAGGGGGGGGACACTGAAGCTTTCTTT
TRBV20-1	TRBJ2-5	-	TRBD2	CSATPSGRDRETQYF	TGCAGTGCCACCCCCAGCGGGAGGGATCGGGAGACCCAGTACTTC
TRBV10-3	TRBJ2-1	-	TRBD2	CAISTGRTSGKDEQFF	TGTGCCATCAGCACCGGAAGGACTAGCGGGAAGGATGAGCAGTTCTTC
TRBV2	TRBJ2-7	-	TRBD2	CASSATSGSWSYEQYF	TGTGCCAGCAGCGCCACTAGCGGGAGTTGGTCCTACGAGCAGTACTTC
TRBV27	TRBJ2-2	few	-	CASRSLQGGTGELFF	TGTGCCAGCAGGTCCTTGCAGGGTGGCACCGGGGAGCTGTTTTTT
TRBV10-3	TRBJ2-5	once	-	CATSESVEQRQYF	TGTGCCACCAGTGAGTCGGTCGAGCAGAGGCAGTACTTC
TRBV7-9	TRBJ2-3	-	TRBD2	CASSYYSGATDTQYF	TGTGCCAGCAGCTACTACAGCGGGGCCACAGATACGCAGTATTTT